One TCR beta chain is described in this entry. The data originate from a study of shared clonotypes between healthy human individuals. Study-wide background: Donor composition was two women and three men, aged 18 to 49.

The method was immunoSEQ multiplex PCR; TCRdb's version includes in-frame clones alone and lacks a portion of them. The profile shows over 95,000 clones, more than 65% of them singletons. Germline V gives CDR1 LNHDA, CDR2 SQIVND (reference sequence). Trimming took off 5 bases at V and 0 bases at J, with 14 bases between the two ends. The CDR3 spans 16 residues. The sequenced sample was memory CD8+ T cells sorted from blood. Subset noted: CD45RO+ cells pooled with CCR7-negative TemRA cells. The chain recombines TRBV19 with TRBJ2-4; the D is unclear. The receptor's source is a woman between 25 and 40 years old in good health. In DNA, the CDR3 is TGTGCCAGTAGTTTGCGGCCGCCGCGAGCCAAAAACATTCAGTACTTC. Encoded protein: CASSLRPPRAKNIQYF.